The clone carrying this T cell receptor (beta chain) was seen ten or more times. Its target is not known. Molecular barcoded adaptors covering alpha/delta and beta/gamma chains were used on 400 to 450 ng RNA. TCRdb reprocessed the reads via MiXCR and lists one record per CDR3 protein. This sample has around 40,000 distinct CDR3 sequences, with roughly 13% found just once. These data originate in a study of read filtering for tumor transcriptome and immune sequencing. Points from the study as a whole: IR-seq captured clonotypes deeper and more reliably than RNA-seq.

After removal of 5 bases from V and 3 bases from J, the junction contained 7 bases not matched to a gene. CDR1 and CDR2 from the germline V gene are SQVTM and ANQGSEA. The length of the CDR3 is 13 residues. The chain recombines TRBV29-1 with TRBJ2-7; 7 nucleotides align to TRBD1. Material for sequencing was a population of CD138-negative cells sorted from bone marrow. The receptor comes from a donor older than 35 with multiple myeloma. For the CDR3, the DNA is TGCAGCGTTCGGTACAGGGGTATCTACGAGCAGTACTTC. Its translation: CSVRYRGIYEQYF.